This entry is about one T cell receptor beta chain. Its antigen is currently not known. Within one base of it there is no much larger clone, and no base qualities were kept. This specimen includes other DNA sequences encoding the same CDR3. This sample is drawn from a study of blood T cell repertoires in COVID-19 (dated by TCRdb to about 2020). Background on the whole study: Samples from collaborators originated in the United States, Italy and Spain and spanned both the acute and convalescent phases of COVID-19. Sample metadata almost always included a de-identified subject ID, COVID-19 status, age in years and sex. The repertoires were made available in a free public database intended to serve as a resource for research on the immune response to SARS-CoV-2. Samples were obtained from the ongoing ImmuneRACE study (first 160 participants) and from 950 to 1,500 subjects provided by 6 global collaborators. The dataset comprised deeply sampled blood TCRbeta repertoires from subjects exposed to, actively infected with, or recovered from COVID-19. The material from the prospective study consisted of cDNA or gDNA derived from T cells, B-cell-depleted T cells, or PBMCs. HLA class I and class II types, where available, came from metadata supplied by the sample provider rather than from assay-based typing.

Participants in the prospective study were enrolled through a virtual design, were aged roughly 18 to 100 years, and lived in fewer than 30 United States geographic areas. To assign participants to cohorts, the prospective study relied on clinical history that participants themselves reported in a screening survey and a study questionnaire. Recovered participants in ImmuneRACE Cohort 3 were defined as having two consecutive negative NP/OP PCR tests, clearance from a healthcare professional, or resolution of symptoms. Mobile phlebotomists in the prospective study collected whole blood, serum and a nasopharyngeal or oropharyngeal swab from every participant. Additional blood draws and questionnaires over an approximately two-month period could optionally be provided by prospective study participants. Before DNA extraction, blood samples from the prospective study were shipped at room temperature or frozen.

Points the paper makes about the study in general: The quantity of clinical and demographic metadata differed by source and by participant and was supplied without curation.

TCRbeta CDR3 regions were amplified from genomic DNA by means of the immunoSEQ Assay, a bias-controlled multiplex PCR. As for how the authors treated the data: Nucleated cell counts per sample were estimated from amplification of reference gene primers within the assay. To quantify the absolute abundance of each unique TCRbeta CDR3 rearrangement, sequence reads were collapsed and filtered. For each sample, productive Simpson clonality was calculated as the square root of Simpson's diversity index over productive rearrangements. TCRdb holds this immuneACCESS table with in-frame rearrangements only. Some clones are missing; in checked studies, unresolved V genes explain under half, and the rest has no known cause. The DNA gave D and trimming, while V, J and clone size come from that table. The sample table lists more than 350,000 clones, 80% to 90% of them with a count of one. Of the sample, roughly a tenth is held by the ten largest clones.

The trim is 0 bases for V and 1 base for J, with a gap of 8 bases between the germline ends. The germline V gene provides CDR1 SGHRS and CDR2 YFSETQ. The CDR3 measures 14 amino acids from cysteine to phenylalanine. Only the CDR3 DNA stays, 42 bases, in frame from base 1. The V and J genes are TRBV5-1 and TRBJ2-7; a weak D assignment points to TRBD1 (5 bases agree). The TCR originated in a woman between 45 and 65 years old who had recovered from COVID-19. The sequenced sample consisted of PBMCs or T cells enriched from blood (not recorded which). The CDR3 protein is CASSLEGLSYEQYF. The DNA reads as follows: TGCGCCAGCAGCTTGGAGGGGCTTTCCTACGAGCAGTACTTC.